The entry that follows covers one T cell receptor (beta chain) sequence. The clone's antigen remains unknown. Per-nucleotide qualities are absent, and no much larger clonotype sits a single base away. The time point label on this specimen signifies: recipient sample about 28 days before transplant, after cytoreduction. Blood from recipients was drawn roughly 28 days before transplant, then again at days 30, 100 and 180 after transplant. Nuclei Lysis Solution was used to extract genomic DNA from fresh or cryopreserved unfractionated peripheral blood mononuclear cells. Based on the germline V gene (reference sequence), the CDR1 and CDR2 sequences are LNHNV and YYDKDF. The CDR3 runs 15 residues from the cysteine to the phenylalanine. The only DNA kept is the CDR3, 45 bases in frame from the first base. V and J are trimmed by 3 bases and 4 bases, and the gene matches miss 8 bases of the junction. TCR beta CDR3 regions were amplified from genomic DNA with the immunoSEQ assay, a bias-controlled multiplex PCR using V- and J-specific primers. In a second PCR step, the CDR3 amplicons were tagged with a proprietary barcode plus Illumina adapter sequences. CDR3 libraries were sequenced on an Illumina MiSeq instrument. The authors' pipeline ran thus. Export and quality control were handled in immunoSEQ Analyzer 3.0, while downstream analyses relied on R Bioconductor and Immunarch. Only productive rearrangements in the normalized downsampled data set were used to calculate repertoire metrics. Pathologically expanded clonotypes were defined as those larger than 5 templates in the normalized cohort. The Inverse Simpson Index served as the measure of repertoire diversity. To capture all clonotypes, the CMV-specificity analyses were run on the non-normalized data set. The immuneACCESS repertoire file appears here via TCRdb, limited to in-frame rearrangements. These files lack a portion of the clones; in checked studies, under half of the deficit traces to unresolved V genes, and the cause of the others is not known. Clone size and V and J calls were adopted from that table, with D and trimming inferred from the DNA. The sample table shows some 26,000 clones, and approximately 81% are seen once. The top ten hold roughly 1.8% of the sample.

This sample is drawn from a study of T cell clonotyping in hematopoietic cell transplantation (dated by TCRdb to the early 2020s). Study-wide context: Pretransplant recipient samples were obtained after cytoreduction. Recruitment of patients was conducted between late 2015 and January 2017, and follow-up was continued until September 2020 or death. A total of 110 to 150 blood samples were collected in the study from some 40 consecutive transplant recipients and their related donors.

The full study reports these points: Recipient TCR diversity fell after transplant, with pathologically expanded clonotypes rising progressively from day 30 to day 180. The sample size was limited, and CD4 and CD8 repertoire contributions could not be separated because cells were not sorted. Broader TCR repertoire diversity after transplant was predicted by Inverse Simpson Index values from donors and from recipients before transplant. Only a small fraction of recipient repertoires overlapped donor repertoires, with over 97% appearing de novo at the given depth.

The origin of this receptor is a man aged 35-49 years with acute myeloid leukemia. Some clones in this sample may be carry-over from other donors' samples. The sequence links TRBV15 to TRBJ1-2; TRBD1 matches 7 bases in the middle. The starting material was peripheral blood mononuclear cells, obtained before stem cell transplant. The DNA is as follows: TGTGCCACCAGCAGCTACACAGGGGAAAGCTATGGCTACACCTTC. This translates into CATSSYTGESYGYTF. The full variable domain, with segments outside the CDR3 supplied by the reference TRBV15 and TRBJ1-2 proteins, appears as DAMVIQNPRYQVTQFGKPVTLSCSQTLNHNVMYWYQQKSSQAPKLLFHYYDKDFNNEADTPDNFQSRRPNTSFCFLDIRSPGLGDTAMYLCATSSYTGESYGYTFGSGTRLTVV.